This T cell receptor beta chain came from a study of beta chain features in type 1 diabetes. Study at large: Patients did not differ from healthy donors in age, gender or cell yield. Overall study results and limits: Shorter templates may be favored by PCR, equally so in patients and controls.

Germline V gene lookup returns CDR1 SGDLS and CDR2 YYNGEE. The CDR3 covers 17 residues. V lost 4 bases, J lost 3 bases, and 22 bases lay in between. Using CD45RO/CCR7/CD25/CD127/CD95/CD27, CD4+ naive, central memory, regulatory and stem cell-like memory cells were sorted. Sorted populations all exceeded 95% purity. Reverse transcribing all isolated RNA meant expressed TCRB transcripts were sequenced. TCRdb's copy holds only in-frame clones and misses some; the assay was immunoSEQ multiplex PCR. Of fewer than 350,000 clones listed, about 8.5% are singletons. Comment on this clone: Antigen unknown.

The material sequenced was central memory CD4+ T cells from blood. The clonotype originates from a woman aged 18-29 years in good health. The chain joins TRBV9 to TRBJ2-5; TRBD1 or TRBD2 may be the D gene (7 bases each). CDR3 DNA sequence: TGTGCCAGCAGCCCCAGGGGGGGGCGCCGTTTGGAAGAGACCCAGTACTTC. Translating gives CASSPRGGRRLEETQYF.